The clone carrying this TCR beta chain was counted once. The record originates from a study of blood T cell repertoires in COVID-19. The wider study: Specimens from acute and convalescent COVID-19 originated in the United States, Italy and Spain.

In the original analysis: The assay estimated nucleated cells by amplifying reference gene primers. Profiled with immunoSEQ multiplex PCR; TCRdb holds only in-frame clones, not every one. V, J and clone size are taken as reported in that table, and D and trimming were inferred from the DNA itself. Of 120,000 to 150,000 clones in the sample, 85% to 90% are singletons; the top ten hold around 8.3%. The CDR3 consists of 13 residues. CDR1 is MNHEY and CDR2 is SMNVEV in the germline V gene (reference sequence). V lost 3 bases, J lost 8 bases, and 12 bases lay in between. The material sequenced was peripheral blood. This rearrangement joins TRBV27 to TRBJ2-3; TRBD2 might be the D (7 bases). The receptor was derived from a woman between 45 and 60 years old with active or convalescent COVID-19. This chain's CDR3 is CASSFREGVTQYF. The DNA of the CDR3 is TGTGCCAGCAGTTTTAGGGAGGGGGTTACGCAGTATTTT.